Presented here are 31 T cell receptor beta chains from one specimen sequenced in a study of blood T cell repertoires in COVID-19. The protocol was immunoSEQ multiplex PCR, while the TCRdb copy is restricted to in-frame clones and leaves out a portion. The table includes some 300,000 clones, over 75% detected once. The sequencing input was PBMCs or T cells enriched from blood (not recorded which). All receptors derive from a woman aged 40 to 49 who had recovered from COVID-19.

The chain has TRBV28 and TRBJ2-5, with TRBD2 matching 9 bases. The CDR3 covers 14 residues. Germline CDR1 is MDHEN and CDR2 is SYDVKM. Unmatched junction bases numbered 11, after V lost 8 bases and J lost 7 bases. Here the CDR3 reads CASAMEREVLTQYF. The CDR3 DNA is TGTGCCAGCGCGATGGAGCGGGAGGTTCTGACCCAGTACTTC. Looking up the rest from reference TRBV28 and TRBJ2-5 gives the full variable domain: DVKVTQSSRYLVKRTGEKVFLECVQDMDHENMFWYRQDPGLGLRLIYFSYDVKMKEKGDIPEGYSVSREKKERFSLILESASTNQTSMYLCASAMEREVLTQYFGPGTRLLVL.

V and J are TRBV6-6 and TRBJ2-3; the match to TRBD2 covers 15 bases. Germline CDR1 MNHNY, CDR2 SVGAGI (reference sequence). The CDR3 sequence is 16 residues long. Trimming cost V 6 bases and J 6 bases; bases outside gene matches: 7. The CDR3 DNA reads TGTGCCAGCAGCCGGACTAGCGGGGGGGCAGGCGATACGCAGTATTTT. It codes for CASSRTSGGAGDTQYF.

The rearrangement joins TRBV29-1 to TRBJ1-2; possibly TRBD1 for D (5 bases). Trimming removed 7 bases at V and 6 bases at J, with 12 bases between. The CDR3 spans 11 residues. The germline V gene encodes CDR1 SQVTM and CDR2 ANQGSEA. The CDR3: CSASGGDGYTF. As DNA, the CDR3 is TGCAGCGCCTCGGGGGGGGATGGCTACACCTTC. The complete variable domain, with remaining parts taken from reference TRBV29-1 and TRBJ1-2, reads SAVISQKPSRDICQRGTSLTIQCQVDSQVTMMFWYRQQPGQSLTLIATANQGSEATYESGFVIDKFPISRPNLTFSTLTVSNMSPEDSSIYLCSASGGDGYTFGSGTRLTVV.

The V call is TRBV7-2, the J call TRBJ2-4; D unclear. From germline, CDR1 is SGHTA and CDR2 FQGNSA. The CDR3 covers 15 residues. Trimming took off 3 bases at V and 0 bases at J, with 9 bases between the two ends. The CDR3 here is CASSFSLGAKNIQYF. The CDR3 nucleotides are TGTGCCAGCAGCTTCTCTCTAGGAGCCAAAAACATTCAGTACTTC.

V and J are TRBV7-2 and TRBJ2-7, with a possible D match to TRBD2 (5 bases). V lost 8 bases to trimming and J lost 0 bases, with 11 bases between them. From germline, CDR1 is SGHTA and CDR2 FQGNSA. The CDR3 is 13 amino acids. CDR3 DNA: TGTGCCAGCGGACTCGGGCCCTCCTACGAGCAGTACTTC. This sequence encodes CASGLGPSYEQYF.

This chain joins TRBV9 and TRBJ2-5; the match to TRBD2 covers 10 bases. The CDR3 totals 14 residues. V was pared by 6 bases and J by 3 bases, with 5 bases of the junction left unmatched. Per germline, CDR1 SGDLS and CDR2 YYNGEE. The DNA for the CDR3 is TGTGCCAGCAAAGCGGGAGGGCCTGAAGAGACCCAGTACTTC. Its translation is CASKAGGPEETQYF.

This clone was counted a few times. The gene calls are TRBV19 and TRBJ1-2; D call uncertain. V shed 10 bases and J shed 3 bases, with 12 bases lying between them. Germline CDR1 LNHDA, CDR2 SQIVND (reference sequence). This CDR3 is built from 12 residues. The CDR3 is CATIYRDYGYTF. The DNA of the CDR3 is TGTGCCACCATATACCGGGACTATGGCTACACCTTC.

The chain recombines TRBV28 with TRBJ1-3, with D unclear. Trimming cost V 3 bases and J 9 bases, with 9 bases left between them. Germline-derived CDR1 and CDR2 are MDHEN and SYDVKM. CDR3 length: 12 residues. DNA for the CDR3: TGTGCCAGCAGTTTGGTGGAGGGCACCATATATTTT. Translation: CASSLVEGTIYF. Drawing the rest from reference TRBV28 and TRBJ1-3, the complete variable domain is DVKVTQSSRYLVKRTGEKVFLECVQDMDHENMFWYRQDPGLGLRLIYFSYDVKMKEKGDIPEGYSVSREKKERFSLILESASTNQTSMYLCASSLVEGTIYFGEGSWLTVV.

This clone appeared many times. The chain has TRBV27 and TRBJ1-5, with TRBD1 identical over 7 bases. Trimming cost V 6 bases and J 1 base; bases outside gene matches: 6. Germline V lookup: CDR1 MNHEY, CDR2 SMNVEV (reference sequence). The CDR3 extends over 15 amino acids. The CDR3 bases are TGTGCCAGCAGACCTGGGACAGTAAGCAATCAGCCCCAGCATTTT. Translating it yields CASRPGTVSNQPQHF.

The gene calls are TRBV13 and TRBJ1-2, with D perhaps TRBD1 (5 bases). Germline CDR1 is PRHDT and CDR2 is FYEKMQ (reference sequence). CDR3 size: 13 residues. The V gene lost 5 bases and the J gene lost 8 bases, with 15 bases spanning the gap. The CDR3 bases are TGTGCCAGCAGCCAGACGGGGGAGAAAGGCTACACCTTC. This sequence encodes CASSQTGEKGYTF.

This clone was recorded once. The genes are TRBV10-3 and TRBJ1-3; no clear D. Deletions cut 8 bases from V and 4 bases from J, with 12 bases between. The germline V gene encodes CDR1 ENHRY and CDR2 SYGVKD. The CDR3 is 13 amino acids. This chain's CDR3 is CAIQRAAGNTIYF. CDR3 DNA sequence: TGTGCCATCCAGAGAGCGGCGGGAAACACCATATATTTT.

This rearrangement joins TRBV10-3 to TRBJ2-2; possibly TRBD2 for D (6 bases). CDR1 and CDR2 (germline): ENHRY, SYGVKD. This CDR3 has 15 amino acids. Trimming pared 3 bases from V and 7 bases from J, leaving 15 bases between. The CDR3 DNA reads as TGTGCCATCAGTGAATTCGCGGCGCGGGACGGGGAGCTGTTTTTT. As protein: CAISEFAARDGELFF.

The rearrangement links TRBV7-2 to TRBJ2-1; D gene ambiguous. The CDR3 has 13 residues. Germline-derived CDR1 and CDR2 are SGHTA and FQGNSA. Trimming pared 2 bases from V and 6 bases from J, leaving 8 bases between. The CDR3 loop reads CASSLTGPNEQFF. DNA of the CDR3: TGTGCCAGCAGCTTAACGGGTCCCAATGAGCAGTTCTTC.

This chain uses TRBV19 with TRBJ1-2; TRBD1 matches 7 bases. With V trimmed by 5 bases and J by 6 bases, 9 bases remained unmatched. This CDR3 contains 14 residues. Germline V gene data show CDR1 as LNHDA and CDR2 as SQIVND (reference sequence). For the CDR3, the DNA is TGTGCCAGTAGTTTCCTTGGACAGGACGATGGCTACACCTTC. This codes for CASSFLGQDDGYTF.

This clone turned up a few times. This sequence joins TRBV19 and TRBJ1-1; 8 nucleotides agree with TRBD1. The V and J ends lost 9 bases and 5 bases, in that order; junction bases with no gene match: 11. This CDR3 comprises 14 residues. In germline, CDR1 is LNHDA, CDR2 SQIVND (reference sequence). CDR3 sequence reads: CASNTGGSWTEAFF. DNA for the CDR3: TGTGCCAGCAACACAGGGGGATCGTGGACTGAAGCTTTCTTT.

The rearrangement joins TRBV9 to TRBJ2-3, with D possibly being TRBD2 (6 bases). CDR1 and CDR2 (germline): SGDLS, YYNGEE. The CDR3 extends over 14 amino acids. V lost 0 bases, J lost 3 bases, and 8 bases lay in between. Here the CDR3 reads CASSVGGLTDTQYF. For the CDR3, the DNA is TGTGCCAGCAGCGTAGGAGGACTAACAGATACGCAGTATTTT. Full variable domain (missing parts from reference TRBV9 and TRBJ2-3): DSGVTQTPKHLITATGQRVTLRCSPRSGDLSVYWYQQSLDQGLQFLIQYYNGEERAKGNILERFSAQQFPDLHSELNLSSLELGDSALYFCASSVGGLTDTQYFGPGTRLTVL.

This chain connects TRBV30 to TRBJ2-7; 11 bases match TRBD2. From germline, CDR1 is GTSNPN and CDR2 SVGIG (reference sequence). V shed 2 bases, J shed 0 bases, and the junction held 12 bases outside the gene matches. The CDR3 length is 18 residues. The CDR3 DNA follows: TGTGCCTGGAGTCCGGGACTAGCGGACTTTGTTCTCTCCTACGAGCAGTACTTC. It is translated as CAWSPGLADFVLSYEQYF.

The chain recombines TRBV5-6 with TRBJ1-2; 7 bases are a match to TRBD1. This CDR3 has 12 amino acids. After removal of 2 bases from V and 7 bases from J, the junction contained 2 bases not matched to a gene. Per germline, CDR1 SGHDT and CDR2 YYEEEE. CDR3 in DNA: TGTGCCAGCAGCTTCGACAGGGCTGGCTACACCTTC. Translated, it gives CASSFDRAGYTF.

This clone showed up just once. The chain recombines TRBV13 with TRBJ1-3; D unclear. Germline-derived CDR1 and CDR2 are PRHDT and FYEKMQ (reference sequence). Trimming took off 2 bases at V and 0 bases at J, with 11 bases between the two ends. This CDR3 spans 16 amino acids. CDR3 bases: TGTGCCAGCAGCTTACTCTTGGGGAGCTCTGGAAACACCATATATTTT. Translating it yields CASSLLLGSSGNTIYF.

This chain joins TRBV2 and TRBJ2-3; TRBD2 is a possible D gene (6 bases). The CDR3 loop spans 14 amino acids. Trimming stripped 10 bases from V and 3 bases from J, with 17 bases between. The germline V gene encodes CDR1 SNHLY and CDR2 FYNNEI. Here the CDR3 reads CATLPGEGTDTQYF. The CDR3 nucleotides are TGTGCCACCCTCCCGGGGGAAGGGACAGATACGCAGTATTTT.

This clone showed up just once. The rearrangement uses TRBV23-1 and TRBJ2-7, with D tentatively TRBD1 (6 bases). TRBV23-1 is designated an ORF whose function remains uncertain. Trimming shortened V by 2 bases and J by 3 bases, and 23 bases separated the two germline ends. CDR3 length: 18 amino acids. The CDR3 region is CASSQASRGQPSGYEQYF. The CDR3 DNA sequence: TGCGCCAGCAGTCAAGCCTCCCGAGGACAGCCCTCCGGCTACGAGCAGTACTTC.

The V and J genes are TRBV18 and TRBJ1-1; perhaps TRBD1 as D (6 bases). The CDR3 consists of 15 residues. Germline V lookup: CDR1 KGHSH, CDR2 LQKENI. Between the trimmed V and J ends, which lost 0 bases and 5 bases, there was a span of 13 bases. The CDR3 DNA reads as TGTGCCAGCTCACCACCGGGGGGGCGCGGAACTGAAGCTTTCTTT. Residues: CASSPPGGRGTEAFF.

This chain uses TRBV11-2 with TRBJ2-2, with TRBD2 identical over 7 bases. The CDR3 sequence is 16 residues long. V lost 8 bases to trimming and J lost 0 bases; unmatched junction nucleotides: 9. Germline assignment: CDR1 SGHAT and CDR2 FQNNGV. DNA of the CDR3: TGTGCCAGCCGTAACTCGGGGGGATCGAACACCGGGGAGCTGTTTTTT. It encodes CASRNSGGSNTGELFF. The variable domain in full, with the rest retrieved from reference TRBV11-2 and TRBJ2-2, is EAGVAQSPRYKIIEKRQSVAFWCNPISGHATLYWYQQILGQGPKLLIQFQNNGVVDDSQLPKDRFSAERLKGVDSTLKIQPAKLEDSAVYLCASRNSGGSNTGELFFGEGSRLTVL.

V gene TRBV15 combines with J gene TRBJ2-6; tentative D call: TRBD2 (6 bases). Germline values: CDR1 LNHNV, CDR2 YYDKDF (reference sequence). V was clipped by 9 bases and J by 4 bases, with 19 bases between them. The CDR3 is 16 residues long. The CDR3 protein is CATQLAPGAGANVLTF. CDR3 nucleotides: TGTGCCACTCAATTAGCACCGGGAGCCGGGGCCAACGTCCTGACTTTC. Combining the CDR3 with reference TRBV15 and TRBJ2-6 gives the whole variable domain DAMVIQNPRYQVTQFGKPVTLSCSQTLNHNVMYWYQQKSSQAPKLLFHYYDKDFNNEADTPDNFQSRRPNTSFCFLDIRSPGLGDTAMYLCATQLAPGAGANVLTFGAGSRLTVL.

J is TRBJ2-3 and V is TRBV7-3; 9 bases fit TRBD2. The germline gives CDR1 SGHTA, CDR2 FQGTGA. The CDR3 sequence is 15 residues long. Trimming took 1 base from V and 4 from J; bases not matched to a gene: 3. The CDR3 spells CASSLSGRAADTQYF. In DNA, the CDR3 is TGTGCCAGCAGCTTAAGCGGGAGGGCTGCAGATACGCAGTATTTT. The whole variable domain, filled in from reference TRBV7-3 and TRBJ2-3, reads GAGVSQTPSNKVTEKGKYVELRCDPISGHTALYWYRQSLGQGPEFLIYFQGTGAADDSGLPNDRFFAVRPEGSVSTLKIQRTERGDSAVYLCASSLSGRAADTQYFGPGTRLTVL.

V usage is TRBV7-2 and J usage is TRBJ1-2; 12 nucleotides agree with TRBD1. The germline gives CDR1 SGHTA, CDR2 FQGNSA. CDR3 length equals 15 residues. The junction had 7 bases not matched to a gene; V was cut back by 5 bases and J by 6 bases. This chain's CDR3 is CASSPGTGGVDGYTF. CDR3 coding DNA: TGTGCCAGCAGCCCTGGGACAGGGGGCGTCGATGGCTACACCTTC.

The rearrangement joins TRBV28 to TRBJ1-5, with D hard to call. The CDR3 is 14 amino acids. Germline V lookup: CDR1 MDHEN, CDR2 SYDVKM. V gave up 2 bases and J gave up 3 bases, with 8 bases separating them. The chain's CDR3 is CASSLSGDNQPQHF. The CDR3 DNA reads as TGTGCCAGCAGTTTAAGCGGGGACAATCAGCCCCAGCATTTT.

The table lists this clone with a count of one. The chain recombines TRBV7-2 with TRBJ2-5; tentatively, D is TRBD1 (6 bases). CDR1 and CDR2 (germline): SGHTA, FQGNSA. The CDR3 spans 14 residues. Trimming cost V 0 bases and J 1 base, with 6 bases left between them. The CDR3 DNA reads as TGTGCCAGCAGCTTAGCAGGGGGCCAAGAGACCCAGTACTTC. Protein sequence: CASSLAGGQETQYF.

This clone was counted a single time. The CDR3 nucleotides read TGCGCCAGCAGCTCAGGATTGAACACTGAAGCTTTCTTT. It codes for CASSSGLNTEAFF. The rearrangement uses TRBV5-1 and TRBJ1-1; D gene unclear. The CDR3 contains 13 residues. Trimming pared 3 bases from V and 0 bases from J, leaving 6 bases between. Germline V CDR1 and CDR2: SGHRS, YFSETQ.

In nucleotides, the CDR3 is TGTGCCAGCAGCCCACGGACTAGCGGGGGGGCCCGTGTCTACAATGAGCAGTTCTTC. Its translation: CASSPRTSGGARVYNEQFF. The rearrangement uses TRBV21-1 and TRBJ2-1; TRBD2 reflects the table's D call only, with no check against the DNA. TRBV21-1 is recorded as a pseudogene. This CDR3 contains 19 residues.

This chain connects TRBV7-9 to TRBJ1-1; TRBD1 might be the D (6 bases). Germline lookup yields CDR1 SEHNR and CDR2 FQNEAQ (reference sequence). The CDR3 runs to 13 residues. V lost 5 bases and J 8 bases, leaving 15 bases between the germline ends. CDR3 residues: CASSHRDIKEAFF. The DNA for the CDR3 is TGTGCCAGCAGCCACCGGGACATCAAGGAAGCTTTCTTT.